The 2 T cell receptor beta chains below all came from one sample that was sequenced in a study of technical replicates of blood from several donors. Clones were sequenced by immunoSEQ multiplex PCR, and TCRdb holds only the in-frame ones, with some missing. Of over 10,000 clones listed, approximately 79% were seen once; the top ten hold less than 15%. Material: PBMCs. The receptors derive from a human donor in good health.

This chain connects TRBV6-6 to TRBJ2-3; 7 nucleotides agree with TRBD2. The germline CDR1 and CDR2 sequences are MNHNY and SVGAGI (reference sequence). The CDR3 loop spans 14 amino acids. V dropped 6 bases and J dropped 7; count of bases not matched to a gene: 10. CDR3 region: CASSRGTNSYTQYF. The CDR3 DNA follows: TGTGCCAGCAGCCGCGGGACTAACTCCTATACGCAGTATTTT.

CDR3 nucleotide sequence: TGCGCCAGCAGTGGGCAGAACTCCTACGAGCAGTACTTC. It yields the protein CASSGQNSYEQYF. The chain is built from TRBV10-1 and TRBJ2-7; D unresolved. This CDR3 has 13 amino acids. V was shortened by 4 bases and J by 0 bases, with 7 bases between the two germline ends. CDR1 and CDR2 from the germline V gene are WNHNN and SYGVQD (reference sequence).